This T cell receptor beta chain was sequenced during a study of blood T cell repertoires in COVID-19. The overall study: The United States, Italy and Spain provided the acute and convalescent COVID-19 samples.

In the source study's methods: Researchers report that nucleated cell counts were estimated from reference gene primer amplification. Clones were sequenced by immunoSEQ multiplex PCR, and TCRdb holds only the in-frame ones, with some missing. D and trimming come from the DNA, and the V and J calls and clone size come from that table. The table includes about 400,000 clones, roughly nine tenths detected once. There are 13 residues in the CDR3. Deletions cut 0 bases from V and 4 bases from J, with 6 bases between. Germline values: CDR1 SGHDN, CDR2 FVKESK. The sample taken for sequencing was peripheral blood. The sequence was collected from a man in his forties with acute or convalescent COVID-19. This chain connects TRBV14 to TRBJ1-1; D remains unclear. The CDR3 protein is CASSQEASTEAFF. CDR3 bases: TGTGCCAGCAGCCAAGAGGCAAGCACTGAAGCTTTCTTT.